This T cell receptor beta chain was sequenced during a study of blood T cells in healthy people across ages. Findings of the study overall: The study regarded diversity estimates from one million T cells as underestimates.

The CDR3 length is 12 residues. The germline V gene encodes CDR1 LGHNT and CDR2 FRNRAP. A J-beta primer mix and a sample-barcoded 5' primer were used in a second PCR of about 7 to 12 cycles. TCRdb re-derived calls from the 5' RACE reads in MiXCR, one entry per CDR3 protein. The sample records fewer than 800,000 distinct CDR3 sequences, roughly 25% being singletons. This clonotype occurred a few times. The antigen is unknown. This same sample was also taken into another study, of T cells of mothers and their children.

The chain couples TRBV12-5 to TRBJ2-5, with 7 bases identical to TRBD1. The end of the DNA fits TRBJ2-7 better, so the J call may be wrong. Sequencing used blood. The TCR originated in a boy between 10 and 17 years old in good health. The CDR3 sequence: CASGTGAYEQYF. The DNA for the CDR3 is TGTGCTAGCGGTACAGGGGCCTACGAGCAGTACTTC.